This is a list of T cell receptor beta chains from one sample in a study of T cell repertoires in ileal Crohn's disease. Repertoires were generated with immunoSEQ multiplex PCR, while TCRdb's copy carries only in-frame clones and drops some. The sample yields fewer than 20,000 clones, about 66% seen once. The sample consisted of ileal tissue. The receptors were sampled from an adult with Crohn's disease. Both conserved end residues are part of each CDR3. D genes are given only for firm matches. Size is omitted from some rows. Given values are once, few, many or a class for expanded clones.

abundance: few
j_gene: TRBJ2-5
v_gene: TRBV2
d_gene: .
CDR3aa: CASSESQGGKETQYF
CDR3nt: TGTGCCAGCAGTGAAAGCCAGGGAGGAAAAGAGACCCAGTACTTC

abundance: few
j_gene: TRBJ2-2
v_gene: TRBV30
d_gene: TRBD2
CDR3aa: CAWSPPGLAGGNTGELFF
CDR3nt: TGTGCCTGGAGTCCTCCGGGACTAGCGGGAGGGAACACCGGGGAGCTGTTTTTT

abundance: .
j_gene: TRBJ2-2
v_gene: TRBV6-4
d_gene: TRBD2
CDR3aa: CASSPGLESGTGELFF
CDR3nt: TGTGCCAGCAGCCCGGGACTAGAATCCGGGACCGGGGAGCTGTTTTTT

abundance: .
j_gene: TRBJ2-7
v_gene: TRBV5-6
d_gene: .
CDR3aa: CASSLVRGDSYEQYF
CDR3nt: TGTGCCAGCAGCTTGGTCAGGGGCGACTCCTACGAGCAGTACTTC

abundance: .
j_gene: TRBJ1-1
v_gene: TRBV5-1
d_gene: .
CDR3aa: CASSATQAEAFF
CDR3nt: TGCGCCAGCAGCGCGACTCAAGCTGAAGCTTTCTTT

abundance: .
j_gene: TRBJ1-3
v_gene: TRBV28
d_gene: TRBD1
CDR3aa: CASTSGQARSGNTIYF
CDR3nt: TGTGCCAGCACCTCCGGACAGGCGCGCTCTGGAAACACCATATATTTT

abundance: .
j_gene: TRBJ1-1
v_gene: TRBV19
d_gene: TRBD1
CDR3aa: CASSIRTGVEGPLNTEAFF
CDR3nt: TGTGCCAGTAGTATAAGGACAGGGGTTGAAGGGCCCCTAAACACTGAAGCTTTCTTT

abundance: .
j_gene: TRBJ2-7
v_gene: TRBV5-1
d_gene: TRBD1
CDR3aa: CASSLVAGGNYEQYF
CDR3nt: TGCGCCAGCAGCTTGGTAGCAGGGGGTAACTACGAGCAGTACTTC

abundance: once
j_gene: TRBJ1-4
v_gene: TRBV27
d_gene: .
CDR3aa: CASSLRQGYAEKLFF
CDR3nt: TGTGCCAGCAGTTTACGCCAGGGTTACGCGGAAAAACTGTTTTTT

abundance: .
j_gene: TRBJ1-6
v_gene: TRBV2
d_gene: TRBD1
CDR3aa: CASIYQGAHSPLHF
CDR3nt: TGTGCCAGCATCTATCAGGGGGCCCATTCACCCCTCCACTTT

abundance: .
j_gene: TRBJ2-1
v_gene: TRBV29-1
d_gene: .
CDR3aa: CSVVGLASYNEQFF
CDR3nt: TGCAGCGTTGTTGGACTCGCATCCTACAATGAGCAGTTCTTC

abundance: once
j_gene: TRBJ1-2
v_gene: TRBV9
d_gene: .
CDR3aa: CASSVAGNYGYTF
CDR3nt: TGTGCCAGCAGCGTAGCGGGGAACTATGGCTACACCTTC

abundance: .
j_gene: TRBJ2-3
v_gene: TRBV5-1
d_gene: .
CDR3aa: CASSLTGSGGGTDTQYF
CDR3nt: TGCGCCAGCAGCTTGACAGGTAGCGGAGGGGGCACAGATACGCAGTATTTT

abundance: .
j_gene: TRBJ2-6
v_gene: TRBV5-1
d_gene: TRBD1
CDR3aa: CASSLGQGAPSGANVLTF
CDR3nt: TGCGCCAGCAGCTTGGGACAGGGGGCTCCTTCTGGGGCCAACGTCCTGACTTTC

abundance: few
j_gene: TRBJ2-2
v_gene: TRBV5-1
d_gene: .
CDR3aa: CASRTLDRTGELFF
CDR3nt: TGCGCCAGCCGTACCCTCGACAGGACCGGGGAGCTGTTTTTT

abundance: .
j_gene: TRBJ2-7
v_gene: TRBV7-8
d_gene: TRBD2
CDR3aa: CASSLGGLSYEQYF
CDR3nt: TGTGCCAGCAGCCTGGGGGGACTATCCTACGAGCAGTACTTC

abundance: few
j_gene: TRBJ1-5
v_gene: TRBV2
d_gene: .
CDR3aa: CASSVQGSQPQHF
CDR3nt: TGTGCCAGCAGTGTTCAGGGAAGTCAGCCCCAGCATTTT

abundance: .
j_gene: TRBJ2-7
v_gene: TRBV10-2
d_gene: TRBD1
CDR3aa: CASGQGAYEQYF
CDR3nt: TGCGCCAGCGGACAGGGGGCCTACGAGCAGTACTTC

abundance: .
j_gene: TRBJ2-3
v_gene: TRBV18
d_gene: .
CDR3aa: CASSPPNRQLGTDTQYF
CDR3nt: TGTGCCAGCTCACCACCGAACCGACAGTTGGGCACAGATACGCAGTATTTT

abundance: .
j_gene: TRBJ1-3
v_gene: TRBV5-1
d_gene: .
CDR3aa: CASSSGHVSGNTIYF
CDR3nt: TGCGCCAGCAGCTCAGGACACGTCTCTGGAAACACCATATATTTT

abundance: .
j_gene: TRBJ1-1
v_gene: TRBV5-6
d_gene: .
CDR3aa: CASSLGQSRDEAFF
CDR3nt: TGTGCCAGCAGCCTAGGACAGTCCCGAGATGAAGCTTTCTTT

abundance: .
j_gene: TRBJ2-3
v_gene: TRBV6-4
d_gene: .
CDR3aa: CASSDGREADTQYF
CDR3nt: TGTGCCAGCAGTGACGGGAGAGAGGCAGATACGCAGTATTTT

abundance: .
j_gene: TRBJ1-2
v_gene: TRBV5-5
d_gene: .
CDR3aa: CASSLRSNYGYTF
CDR3nt: TGTGCCAGCAGCTTGCGGAGTAACTATGGCTACACCTTC

abundance: .
j_gene: TRBJ1-6
v_gene: TRBV5-4
d_gene: TRBD1
CDR3aa: CASRTGTVNSPLHF
CDR3nt: TGTGCCAGCAGAACAGGGACAGTTAATTCACCCCTCCACTTT

abundance: .
j_gene: TRBJ1-6
v_gene: TRBV5-6
d_gene: .
CDR3aa: CASSLVRGDNSPLHF
CDR3nt: TGTGCCAGCAGCTTGGTACGCGGGGATAATTCACCCCTCCACTTT

abundance: .
j_gene: TRBJ1-2
v_gene: TRBV5-6
d_gene: .
CDR3aa: CASSLLIGSGGYTF
CDR3nt: TGTGCCAGCAGCTTATTGATCGGGTCTGGCGGCTACACCTTC

abundance: .
j_gene: TRBJ2-7
v_gene: TRBV30
d_gene: TRBD2
CDR3aa: CASRRGSSGVLPRSYEQYF
CDR3nt: TGTGCCTCCCGGCGGGGGAGTAGCGGGGTTTTACCACGCTCCTACGAGCAGTACTTC

abundance: .
j_gene: TRBJ2-7
v_gene: TRBV4-1
d_gene: TRBD1
CDR3aa: CASSQETGGAGYEQYF
CDR3nt: TGCGCCAGCAGCCAAGAGACAGGGGGCGCGGGTTATGAGCAGTACTTC

abundance: .
j_gene: TRBJ2-7
v_gene: TRBV11-2
d_gene: TRBD2
CDR3aa: CASSPGGVAGGRYEQYF
CDR3nt: TGTGCCAGCAGCCCCGGGGGGGTAGCGGGGGGGCGTTACGAGCAGTACTTC

abundance: .
j_gene: TRBJ2-1
v_gene: TRBV6-9
d_gene: .
CDR3aa: CASSSPSQSSYNEQFF
CDR3nt: TGTGCCAGCAGTTCCCCTAGCCAAAGCTCCTACAATGAGCAGTTCTTC

abundance: .
j_gene: TRBJ2-1
v_gene: TRBV6-5
d_gene: .
CDR3aa: CASSYGTGQFF
CDR3nt: TGTGCCAGCAGTTACGGGACTGGGCAGTTCTTC

abundance: once
j_gene: TRBJ1-1
v_gene: TRBV9
d_gene: TRBD1
CDR3aa: CASSVGTGGAAFF
CDR3nt: TGTGCCAGCAGCGTAGGGACAGGGGGCGCCGCTTTCTTT

abundance: .
j_gene: TRBJ1-2
v_gene: TRBV30
d_gene: TRBD1
CDR3aa: CAHRGGYGYTF
CDR3nt: TGTGCCCACAGGGGAGGCTATGGCTACACCTTC

abundance: .
j_gene: TRBJ1-2
v_gene: TRBV18
d_gene: .
CDR3aa: CASSAQYGYTF
CDR3nt: TGTGCCAGCTCCGCTCAGTATGGCTACACCTTC

abundance: .
j_gene: TRBJ2-1
v_gene: TRBV6-1
d_gene: .
CDR3aa: CASSGTPEKRYNEQFF
CDR3nt: TGTGCCAGCAGTGGGACACCCGAAAAGCGTTACAATGAGCAGTTCTTC

abundance: .
j_gene: TRBJ2-5
v_gene: TRBV7-7
d_gene: TRBD1
CDR3aa: CASSLGTGGGETQYF
CDR3nt: TGTGCCAGCAGCTTGGGGACAGGGGGAGGAGAGACCCAGTACTTC

abundance: .
j_gene: TRBJ2-2
v_gene: TRBV19
d_gene: .
CDR3aa: CASSTRSYTGELFF
CDR3nt: TGTGCCAGTAGTACCCGTAGCTACACCGGGGAGCTGTTTTTT

abundance: once
j_gene: TRBJ1-5
v_gene: TRBV25-1
d_gene: .
CDR3aa: CASRGGDPYSNQPQHF
CDR3nt: TGTGCCAGCAGGGGGGGAGATCCCTATAGCAATCAGCCCCAGCATTTT

abundance: .
j_gene: TRBJ2-7
v_gene: TRBV19
d_gene: TRBD2
CDR3aa: CATKRDQPYEQYF
CDR3nt: TGTGCCACCAAGCGGGATCAACCCTACGAGCAGTACTTC

abundance: few
j_gene: TRBJ1-4
v_gene: TRBV28
d_gene: .
CDR3aa: CASSPVIQANEKLFF
CDR3nt: TGTGCCAGCAGTCCGGTAATCCAGGCTAATGAAAAACTGTTTTTT

abundance: .
j_gene: TRBJ2-1
v_gene: TRBV2
d_gene: .
CDR3aa: CASSNGYSYNEQFF
CDR3nt: TGTGCCAGCAGTAACGGTTATTCCTACAATGAGCAGTTCTTC

abundance: .
j_gene: TRBJ2-3
v_gene: TRBV9
d_gene: TRBD2
CDR3aa: CASSVAGGRTDTQYF
CDR3nt: TGTGCCAGCAGCGTAGCGGGGGGACGCACAGATACGCAGTATTTT

abundance: .
j_gene: TRBJ2-1
v_gene: TRBV6-1
d_gene: .
CDR3aa: CASSEGGLSYNEQFF
CDR3nt: TGTGCCAGCAGTGAGGGGGGACTTAGCTACAATGAGCAGTTCTTC

abundance: once
j_gene: TRBJ2-4
v_gene: TRBV2
d_gene: .
CDR3aa: CASTRQIGWGYF
CDR3nt: TGTGCCAGCACGAGACAGATTGGGTGGGGGTACTTC

abundance: few
j_gene: TRBJ2-3
v_gene: TRBV16
d_gene: TRBD1
CDR3aa: CASSQGQYTDTQYF
CDR3nt: TGTGCCAGCAGCCAGGGACAGTACACAGATACGCAGTATTTT

abundance: .
j_gene: TRBJ1-5
v_gene: TRBV19
d_gene: .
CDR3aa: CASSSDWRGPQHF
CDR3nt: TGTGCCAGTAGTTCGGACTGGAGGGGGCCCCAGCATTTT

abundance: .
j_gene: TRBJ1-1
v_gene: TRBV5-1
d_gene: .
CDR3aa: CASSLRSPDTEAFF
CDR3nt: TGCGCCAGCAGCTTGAGGAGTCCGGACACTGAAGCTTTCTTT

abundance: .
j_gene: TRBJ1-2
v_gene: TRBV27
d_gene: TRBD1
CDR3aa: CASSPGQGVGANYGYTF
CDR3nt: TGTGCCAGCAGTCCAGGACAGGGAGTGGGGGCTAACTATGGCTACACCTTC

abundance: .
j_gene: TRBJ2-5
v_gene: TRBV6-5
d_gene: .
CDR3aa: CASSSRTPGGKTQYF
CDR3nt: TGTGCCAGCAGTTCACGGACACCGGGGGGCAAGACCCAGTACTTC

abundance: .
j_gene: TRBJ2-2
v_gene: TRBV11-3
d_gene: TRBD1
CDR3aa: CASSSSGTGVTGELFF
CDR3nt: TGTGCCAGCAGCTCCTCCGGGACAGGGGTTACCGGGGAGCTGTTTTTT

abundance: .
j_gene: TRBJ2-7
v_gene: TRBV27
d_gene: TRBD1
CDR3aa: CASSLGQNYEQYF
CDR3nt: TGTGCCAGCAGTTTGGGACAGAACTACGAGCAGTACTTC

abundance: .
j_gene: TRBJ2-2
v_gene: TRBV7-3
d_gene: .
CDR3aa: CASSFANTGELFF
CDR3nt: TGTGCCAGCAGCTTCGCGAACACCGGGGAGCTGTTTTTT

abundance: .
j_gene: TRBJ2-6
v_gene: TRBV6-5
d_gene: TRBD1
CDR3aa: CASDRGSAGANVLTF
CDR3nt: TGTGCCAGTGACAGGGGGTCGGCTGGGGCCAACGTCCTGACTTTC